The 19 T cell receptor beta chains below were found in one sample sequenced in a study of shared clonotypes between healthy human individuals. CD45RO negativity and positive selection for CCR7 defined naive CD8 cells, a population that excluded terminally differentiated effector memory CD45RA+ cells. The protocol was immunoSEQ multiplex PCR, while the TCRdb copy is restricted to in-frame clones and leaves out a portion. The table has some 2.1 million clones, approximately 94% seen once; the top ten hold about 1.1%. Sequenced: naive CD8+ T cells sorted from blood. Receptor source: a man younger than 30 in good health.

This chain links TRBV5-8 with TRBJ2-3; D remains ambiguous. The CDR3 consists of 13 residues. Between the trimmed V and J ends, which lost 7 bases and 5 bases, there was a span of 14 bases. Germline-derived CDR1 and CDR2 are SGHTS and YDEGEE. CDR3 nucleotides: TGTGCCAGCGAACTGGACGGCGGAGATACGCAGTATTTT. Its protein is CASELDGGDTQYF. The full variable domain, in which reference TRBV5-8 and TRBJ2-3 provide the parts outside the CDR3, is EAGVTQSPTHLIKTRGQQATLRCSPISGHTSVYWYQQALGLGLQFLLWYDEGEERNRGNFPPRFSGRQFPNYSSELNVNALELEDSALYLCASELDGGDTQYFGPGTRLTVL.

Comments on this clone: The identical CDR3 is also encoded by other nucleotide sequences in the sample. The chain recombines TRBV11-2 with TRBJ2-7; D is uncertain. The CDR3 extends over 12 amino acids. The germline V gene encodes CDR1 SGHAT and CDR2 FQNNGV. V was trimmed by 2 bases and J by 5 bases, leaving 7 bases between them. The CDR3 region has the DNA TGTGCCAGCAGCTTACGGCCCCACGAGCAGTACTTC. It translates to CASSLRPHEQYF.

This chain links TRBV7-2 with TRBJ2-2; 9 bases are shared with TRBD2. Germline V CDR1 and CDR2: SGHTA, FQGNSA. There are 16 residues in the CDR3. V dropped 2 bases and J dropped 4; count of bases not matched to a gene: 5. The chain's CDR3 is CASSLQAGGTTGELFF. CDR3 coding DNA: TGTGCCAGCAGCTTACAAGCGGGAGGAACCACCGGGGAGCTGTTTTTT.

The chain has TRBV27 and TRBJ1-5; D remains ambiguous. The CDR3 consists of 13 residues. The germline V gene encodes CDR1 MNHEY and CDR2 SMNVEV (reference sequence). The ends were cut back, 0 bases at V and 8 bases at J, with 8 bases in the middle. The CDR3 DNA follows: TGTGCCAGCAGTTTATCGGTCCACGAGCCCCAGCATTTT. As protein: CASSLSVHEPQHF.

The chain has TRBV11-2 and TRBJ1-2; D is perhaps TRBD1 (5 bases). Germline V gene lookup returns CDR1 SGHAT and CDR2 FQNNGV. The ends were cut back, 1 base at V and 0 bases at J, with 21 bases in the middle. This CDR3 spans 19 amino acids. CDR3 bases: TGTGCCAGCAGCTTAGGGGGGAGGTCGGGGCCCGATTCTAACTATGGCTACACCTTC. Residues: CASSLGGRSGPDSNYGYTF.

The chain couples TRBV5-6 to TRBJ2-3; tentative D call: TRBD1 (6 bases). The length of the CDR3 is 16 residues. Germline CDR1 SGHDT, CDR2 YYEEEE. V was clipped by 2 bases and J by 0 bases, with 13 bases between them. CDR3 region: CASSLMGQFSTDTQYF. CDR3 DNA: TGTGCCAGCAGCTTAATGGGACAATTTAGCACAGATACGCAGTATTTT.

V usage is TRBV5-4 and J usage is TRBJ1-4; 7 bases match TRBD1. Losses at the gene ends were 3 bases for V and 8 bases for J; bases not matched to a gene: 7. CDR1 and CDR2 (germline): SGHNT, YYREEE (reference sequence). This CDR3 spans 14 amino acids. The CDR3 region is CASSSRQGVEKLFF. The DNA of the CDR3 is TGTGCCAGCAGCTCGCGACAGGGAGTAGAAAAACTGTTTTTT. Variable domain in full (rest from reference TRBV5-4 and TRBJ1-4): ETGVTQSPTHLIKTRGQQVTLRCSSQSGHNTVSWYQQALGQGPQFIFQYYREEENGRGNFPPRFSGLQFPNYSSELNVNALELDDSALYLCASSSRQGVEKLFFGSGTQLSVL.

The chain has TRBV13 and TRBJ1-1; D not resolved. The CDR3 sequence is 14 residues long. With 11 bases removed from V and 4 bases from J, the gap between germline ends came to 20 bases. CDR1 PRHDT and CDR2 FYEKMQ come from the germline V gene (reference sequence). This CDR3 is CASSLTSASTEAFF. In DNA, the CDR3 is TGTGCCTCCTCCTTAACTTCAGCGAGCACTGAAGCTTTCTTT.

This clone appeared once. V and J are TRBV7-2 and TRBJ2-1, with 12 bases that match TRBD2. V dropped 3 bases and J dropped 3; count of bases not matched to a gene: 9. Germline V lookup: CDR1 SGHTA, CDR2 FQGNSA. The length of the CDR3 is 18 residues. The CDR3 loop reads CASSFLKLAGGSYNEQFF. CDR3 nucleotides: TGTGCCAGCAGCTTCCTGAAACTAGCGGGGGGTAGCTACAATGAGCAGTTCTTC.

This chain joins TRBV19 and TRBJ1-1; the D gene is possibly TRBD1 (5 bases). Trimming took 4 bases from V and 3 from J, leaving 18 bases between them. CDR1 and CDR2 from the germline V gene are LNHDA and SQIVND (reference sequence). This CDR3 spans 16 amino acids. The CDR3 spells CASSTLFEGPDTEAFF. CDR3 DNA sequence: TGTGCCAGTAGTACCCTCTTTGAGGGGCCCGACACTGAAGCTTTCTTT.

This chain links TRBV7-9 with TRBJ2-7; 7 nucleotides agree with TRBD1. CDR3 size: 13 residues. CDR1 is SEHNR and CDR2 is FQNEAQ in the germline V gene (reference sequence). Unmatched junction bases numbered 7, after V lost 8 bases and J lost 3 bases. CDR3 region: CASEGQVGYEQYF. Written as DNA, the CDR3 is TGTGCCAGCGAAGGACAGGTGGGCTACGAGCAGTACTTC.

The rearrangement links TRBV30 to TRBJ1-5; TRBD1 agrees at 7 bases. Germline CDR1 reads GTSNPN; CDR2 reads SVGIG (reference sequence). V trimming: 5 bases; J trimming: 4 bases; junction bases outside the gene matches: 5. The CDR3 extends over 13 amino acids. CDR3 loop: CAWDRAPNQPQHF. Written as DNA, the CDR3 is TGTGCCTGGGACAGGGCACCTAATCAGCCCCAGCATTTT.

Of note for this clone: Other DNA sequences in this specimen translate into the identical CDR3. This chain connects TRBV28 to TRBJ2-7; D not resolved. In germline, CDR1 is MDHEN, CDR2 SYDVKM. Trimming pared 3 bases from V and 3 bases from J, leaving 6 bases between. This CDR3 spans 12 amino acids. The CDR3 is CASSLADYEQYF. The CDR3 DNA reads TGTGCCAGCAGTTTGGCGGACTACGAGCAGTACTTC.

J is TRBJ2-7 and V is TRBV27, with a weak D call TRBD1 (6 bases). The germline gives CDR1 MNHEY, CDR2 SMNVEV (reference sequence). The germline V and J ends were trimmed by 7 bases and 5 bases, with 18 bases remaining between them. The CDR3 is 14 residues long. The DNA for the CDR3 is TGTGCCAGCACCCCACAGGGACCTACGAACGAGCAGTACTTC. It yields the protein CASTPQGPTNEQYF.

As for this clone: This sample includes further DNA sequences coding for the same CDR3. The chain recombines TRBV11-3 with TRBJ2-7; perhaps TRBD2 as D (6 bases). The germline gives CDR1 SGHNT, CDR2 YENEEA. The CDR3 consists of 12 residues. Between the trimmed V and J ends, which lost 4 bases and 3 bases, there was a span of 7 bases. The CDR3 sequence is CASSSGGYEQYF. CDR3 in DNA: TGTGCCAGCAGCTCCGGGGGCTACGAGCAGTACTTC.

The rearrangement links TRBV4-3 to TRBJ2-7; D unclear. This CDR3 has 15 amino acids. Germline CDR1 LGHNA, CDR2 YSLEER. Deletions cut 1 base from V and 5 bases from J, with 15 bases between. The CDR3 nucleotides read TGCGCCAGCAGCCAAGGCCCCACCCATGGCGACGAGCAGTACTTC. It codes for CASSQGPTHGDEQYF.

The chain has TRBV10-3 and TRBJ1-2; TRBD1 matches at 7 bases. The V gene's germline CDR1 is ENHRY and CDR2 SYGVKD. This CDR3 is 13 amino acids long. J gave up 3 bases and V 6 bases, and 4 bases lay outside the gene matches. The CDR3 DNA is TGTGCCATCAGAGAAGACAGGGACTATGGCTACACCTTC. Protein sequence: CAIREDRDYGYTF.

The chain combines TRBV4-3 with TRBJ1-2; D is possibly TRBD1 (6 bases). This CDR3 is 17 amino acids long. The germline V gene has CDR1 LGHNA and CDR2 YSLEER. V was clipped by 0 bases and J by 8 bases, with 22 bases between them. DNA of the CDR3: TGCGCCAGCAGCCAAGATCGGGAGGACAGCATTTTTATGGGCTACACCTTC. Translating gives CASSQDREDSIFMGYTF.

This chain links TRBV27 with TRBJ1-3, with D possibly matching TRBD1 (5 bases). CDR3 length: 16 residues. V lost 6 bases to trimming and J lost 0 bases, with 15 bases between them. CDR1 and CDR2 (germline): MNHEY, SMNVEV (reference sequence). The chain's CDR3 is CASSSSMGDSGNTIYF. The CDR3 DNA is TGTGCCAGCAGCAGTAGTATGGGGGACTCTGGAAACACCATATATTTT.